Below are 7 T cell receptor beta chains sequenced from a single sample in a study of blood T cell repertoires in COVID-19. Sequenced by immunoSEQ multiplex PCR; TCRdb stores in-frame clones only, minus some. The sample records some 300,000 clones, over 80% being singletons. Material for sequencing was peripheral blood. Every receptor here comes from a woman aged 50 to 60 with active or convalescent COVID-19.

The V gene is TRBV4-2, the J gene TRBJ2-7; 7 nucleotides agree with TRBD2. Germline V gene lookup returns CDR1 LGHNA and CDR2 YNFKEQ. The CDR3 covers 15 residues. The trim removed 3 bases at V and 5 bases at J, leaving 10 bases unmatched. Here the CDR3 DNA reads TGTGCCAGCAGCCACGAAAGCGGGATCAGGAACGAGCAGTACTTC. Its translation: CASSHESGIRNEQYF.

The rearrangement joins TRBV7-9 to TRBJ1-5, with D possibly matching TRBD1 (5 bases). The CDR3 sequence is 14 residues long. The V end was cut by 3 bases, the J end by 0 bases, with 6 bases between. Germline V gives CDR1 SEHNR, CDR2 FQNEAQ (reference sequence). DNA for the CDR3: TGTGCCAGCAGCTTTGACAGTAGCAATCAGCCCCAGCATTTT. Amino acid sequence: CASSFDSSNQPQHF.

The V gene is TRBV11-2, the J gene TRBJ2-1; 12 bases match TRBD2. The V segment lost 5 bases and the J segment 6 bases; nucleotides outside the gene matches: 8. This CDR3 has 16 amino acids. CDR1 is SGHAT, CDR2 FQNNGV, per germline. For the CDR3, the DNA is TGTGCCAGCAGCGATCCGGGACTAGCGGGTTCCAATGAGCAGTTCTTC. Its protein product is CASSDPGLAGSNEQFF.

V is TRBV7-9 and J is TRBJ2-7; 13 bases agree with TRBD2. CDR1 is SEHNR and CDR2 is FQNEAQ in the germline V gene (reference sequence). This CDR3 is 19 amino acids long. The J segment lost 2 bases and the V segment lost 1 base, leaving 11 bases of the junction unmatched. CDR3 residues: CASSLGLAGGGPTTYEQYF. In DNA form, the CDR3 reads TGTGCCAGCAGCTTAGGACTAGCGGGAGGAGGACCAACCACCTACGAGCAGTACTTC.

In its sample, this clone was seen many times. This rearrangement joins TRBV19 to TRBJ1-5, with a possible D match to TRBD1 (6 bases). The CDR3 has 16 amino acids. V was clipped by 5 bases and J by 2 bases, with 16 bases between them. CDR1 is LNHDA, CDR2 SQIVND, per germline (reference sequence). The CDR3 loop is CASSPLRGGGNQPQHF. CDR3 nucleotides: TGTGCCAGTAGTCCTTTAAGGGGGGGCGGCAATCAGCCCCAGCATTTT.

This chain links TRBV27 with TRBJ2-7, with 7 bases that match TRBD1. Germline CDR1 reads MNHEY; CDR2 reads SMNVEV (reference sequence). The CDR3 spans 15 residues. With 7 bases clipped from V and 6 bases from J, the junction kept 15 bases outside the gene matches. The chain's CDR3 is CASTQTGLIRGEQYF. The CDR3 DNA reads TGTGCCAGCACCCAGACAGGGCTAATCCGGGGCGAGCAGTACTTC.

This rearrangement joins TRBV9 to TRBJ1-3, with D hard to call. This CDR3 contains 13 residues. CDR1 and CDR2 from the germline V gene are SGDLS and YYNGEE. V gave up 3 bases and J gave up 4 bases, with 8 bases separating them. The CDR3 region has the DNA TGTGCCAGCAGCGCCCGCAGAGGAAACACCATATATTTT. It encodes CASSARRGNTIYF.